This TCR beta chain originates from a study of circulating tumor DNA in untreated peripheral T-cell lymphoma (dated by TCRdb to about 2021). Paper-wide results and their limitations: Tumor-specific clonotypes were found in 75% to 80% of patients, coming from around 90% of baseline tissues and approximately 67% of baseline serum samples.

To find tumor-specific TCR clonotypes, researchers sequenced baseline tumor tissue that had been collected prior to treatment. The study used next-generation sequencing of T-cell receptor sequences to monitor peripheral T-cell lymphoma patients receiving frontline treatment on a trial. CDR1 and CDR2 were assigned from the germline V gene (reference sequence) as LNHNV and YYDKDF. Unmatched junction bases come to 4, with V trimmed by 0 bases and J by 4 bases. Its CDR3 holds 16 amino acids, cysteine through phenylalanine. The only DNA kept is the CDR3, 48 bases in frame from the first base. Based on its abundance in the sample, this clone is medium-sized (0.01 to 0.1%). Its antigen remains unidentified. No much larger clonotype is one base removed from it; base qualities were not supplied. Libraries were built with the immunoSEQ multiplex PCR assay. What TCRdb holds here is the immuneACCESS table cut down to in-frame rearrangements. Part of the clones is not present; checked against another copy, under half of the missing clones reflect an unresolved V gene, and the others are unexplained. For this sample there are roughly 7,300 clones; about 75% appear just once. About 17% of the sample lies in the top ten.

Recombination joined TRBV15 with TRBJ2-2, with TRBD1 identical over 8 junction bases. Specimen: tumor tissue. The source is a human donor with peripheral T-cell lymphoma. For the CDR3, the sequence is CATSRDRTGRTGELFF. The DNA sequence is TGTGCCACCAGCAGAGATAGGACAGGGCGCACCGGGGAGCTGTTTTTT.